Listed here are 23 T cell receptor beta chains from one sample, sequenced in a study of shared clonotypes between healthy human individuals. Clones were sequenced by immunoSEQ multiplex PCR, and TCRdb holds only the in-frame ones, with some missing. The repertoire consists of hundreds of thousands of clones, with roughly 70% occurring once and the leading ten covering approximately 1.6%. Source material: memory CD4+ T cells sorted from blood. Subset noted: CD45RA-negative fraction. These receptors came from a woman in her twenties or thirties in good health.

The rearrangement uses TRBV6-5 and TRBJ1-5; a weak D match, TRBD1 (6 bases). Germline V gene lookup returns CDR1 MNHEY and CDR2 SVGAGI. The CDR3 is 14 residues long. Trimming pared 5 bases from V and 0 bases from J, leaving 8 bases between. CDR3 bases: TGTGCCAGCAGTCGGACAGCTAGCAATCAGCCCCAGCATTTT. As protein: CASSRTASNQPQHF.

This clone has just a few counts. This chain uses TRBV18 with TRBJ2-5, with 8 bases that match TRBD2. This CDR3 contains 15 residues. Germline V gives CDR1 KGHSH, CDR2 LQKENI. Germline trimming cut 1 base from V and 5 bases from J; bases unmatched to any gene: 6. As DNA, the CDR3 is TGTGCCAGCTCACCACGAGCGGGAGTCAGCGAGACCCAGTACTTC. Translated: CASSPRAGVSETQYF.

This chain links TRBV9 with TRBJ2-5; D unclear. The germline V gene has CDR1 SGDLS and CDR2 YYNGEE. V was pared by 2 bases and J by 7 bases, with 12 bases between. The CDR3 contains 13 residues. The CDR3 DNA reads as TGTGCCAGCAGCGTGGAAGGTTCTGGGACCCAGTACTTC. Amino acids: CASSVEGSGTQYF.

The rearrangement joins TRBV7-9 to TRBJ1-4, with D possibly matching TRBD1 (5 bases). V dropped 5 bases and J dropped 4 bases, with 11 bases sitting between them. The length of the CDR3 is 14 residues. Germline V gene lookup returns CDR1 SEHNR and CDR2 FQNEAQ (reference sequence). The CDR3 nucleotides read TGTGCCAGCAGCCCTCCCGGGGGTAATGAAAAACTGTTTTTT. This gives the protein CASSPPGGNEKLFF.

This chain links TRBV4-1 with TRBJ1-3; D remains unclear. Germline V gene data show CDR1 as MGHRA and CDR2 as YSYEKL. CDR3 length: 16 residues. Deletions cut 1 base from V and 4 bases from J, with 14 bases between. The CDR3 protein is CASSQVLVDSGNTIYF. CDR3 sequence (DNA): TGCGCCAGCAGCCAAGTCCTGGTAGATTCGGGAAACACCATATATTTT.

The CDR3 protein is CASSPSSGDIYGYTF. The CDR3 DNA follows: TGTGCCAGCTCACCCTCGTCGGGGGACATTTATGGCTACACCTTC. J is TRBJ1-2 and V is TRBV18, with D perhaps TRBD1 (6 bases). V lost 3 bases to trimming and J lost 5 bases, with 16 bases between them. Germline V gene lookup returns CDR1 KGHSH and CDR2 LQKENI. The CDR3 sequence is 15 residues long.

The V and J genes are TRBV4-1 and TRBJ1-4; D unresolved. Per germline, CDR1 MGHRA and CDR2 YSYEKL. The CDR3 runs to 15 residues. V shed 1 base and J shed 5 bases, with 11 bases lying between them. CDR3 loop: CASSQVGWRNEKLFF. CDR3 coding DNA: TGCGCCAGCAGCCAAGTTGGTTGGCGGAATGAAAAACTGTTTTTT.

The table lists this clone with a few counts. The rearrangement joins TRBV19 to TRBJ1-5; tentatively, D is TRBD1 (6 bases). The germline V gene encodes CDR1 LNHDA and CDR2 SQIVND (reference sequence). This CDR3 is built from 13 residues. V lost 5 bases and J lost 4, with 9 bases in between. CDR3 protein: CASSGGGNQPQHF. The CDR3 nucleotides are TGTGCCAGTAGTGGAGGGGGAAATCAGCCCCAGCATTTT. Full variable domain (outside the CDR3, taken from reference TRBV19 and TRBJ1-5): DGGITQSPKYLFRKEGQNVTLSCEQNLNHDAMYWYRQDPGQGLRLIYYSQIVNDFQKGDIAEGYSVSREKKESFPLTVTSAQKNPTAFYLCASSGGGNQPQHFGDGTRLSIL.

The rearrangement joins TRBV5-1 to TRBJ1-1; tentative D call: TRBD1 (6 bases). The ends were cut back, 0 bases at V and 2 bases at J, with 14 bases in the middle. CDR3 length equals 16 residues. Per the germline V gene, CDR1 is SGHRS and CDR2 is YFSETQ. CDR3 in DNA: TGCGCCAGCAGCTTGGCTGGGAGAGGGGGAAACACTGAAGCTTTCTTT. Amino acid sequence: CASSLAGRGGNTEAFF.

Regarding this clone: A read error is the likely source, as a far larger clone sits one nucleotide away. The rearrangement joins TRBV11-2 to TRBJ2-7; D is unclear. This CDR3 spans 11 amino acids. V lost 6 bases, J lost 2 bases, and 5 bases lay in between. Germline assignment: CDR1 SGHAT and CDR2 FQNNGV. The DNA for the CDR3 is TGTGCCAGCAGTCACACCTACGAGCAGTACTTC. This encodes CASSHTYEQYF.

The V gene is TRBV6-6, the J gene TRBJ2-4; unclear D gene. The V gene's germline CDR1 is MNHNY and CDR2 SVGAGI (reference sequence). V dropped 0 bases and J dropped 7 bases, with 7 bases sitting between them. This CDR3 has 13 residues. The CDR3 DNA sequence: TGTGCCAGCAGTTACTCGGCTAATAACATTCAGTACTTC. This encodes CASSYSANNIQYF.

This clone was counted a few times. This CDR3 is also generated by other DNA sequences in the sample. The J gene is TRBJ1-5, the V gene TRBV7-9; D is perhaps TRBD1 (6 bases). CDR3 size: 13 residues. Trimming stripped 3 bases from V and 7 bases from J, with 10 bases between. The germline V gene has CDR1 SEHNR and CDR2 FQNEAQ (reference sequence). CDR3 loop: CASSFEGGQPQHF. The DNA of the CDR3 is TGTGCCAGCAGCTTTGAAGGGGGACAGCCCCAGCATTTT.

The genes are TRBV2 and TRBJ2-3; D is undetermined. The V gene's germline CDR1 is SNHLY and CDR2 FYNNEI. V dropped 8 bases and J dropped 0 bases, with 12 bases sitting between them. The CDR3 covers 14 residues. The CDR3 DNA reads TGTGCCAGCTCTAGTCAGTCTAGCACAGATACGCAGTATTTT. As protein: CASSSQSSTDTQYF.

This rearrangement joins TRBV9 to TRBJ2-3, with 8 positions matching TRBD2. The junction had 4 bases not matched to a gene; V was cut back by 3 bases and J by 4 bases. Germline values: CDR1 SGDLS, CDR2 YYNGEE. This CDR3 has 14 residues. The CDR3 protein is CASSGTSLADTQYF. CDR3 nucleotides: TGTGCCAGCAGCGGGACTAGCCTCGCAGATACGCAGTATTTT.

The rearrangement links TRBV7-8 to TRBJ2-5; D uncertain. V shed 2 bases and J shed 8 bases, with 15 bases lying between them. This CDR3 is 14 amino acids long. The germline V gene has CDR1 SGHVS and CDR2 FQNEAQ. This CDR3 reads CASSLTSPQYTQYF. The CDR3 nucleotides are TGTGCCAGCAGCTTAACAAGCCCCCAGTATACCCAGTACTTC.

The V gene is TRBV5-1, the J gene TRBJ2-3, with TRBD1 matching over 11 bases. The CDR3 covers 15 residues. J was trimmed by 6 bases and V by 4 bases; bases with no gene match: 7. Looked up from germline, CDR1 is SGHRS and CDR2 is YFSETQ. The CDR3 nucleotides are TGCGCCAGCAGCATACCCGGGACAGGGGGGGATACGCAGTATTTT. Translation gives CASSIPGTGGDTQYF.

The CDR3 here is CASSETSGAGTRYEQYF. DNA for the CDR3: TGTGCCAGCAGTGAAACCTCTGGAGCCGGGACACGTTACGAGCAGTACTTC. This sequence joins TRBV25-1 and TRBJ2-5; a weak D match, TRBD1 (6 bases). The J call is in doubt because the DNA end fits TRBJ2-7 better. Germline CDR1 MGHDK, CDR2 SYGVNS. This CDR3 contains 17 residues.

In this sample, this clone turned up once. The chain has TRBV28 and TRBJ2-7; D possibly matches TRBD1 or TRBD2 (5 bases each). CDR3 size: 14 residues. Trimming removed 7 bases from V and 3 bases from J, with 16 bases in between. From germline, CDR1 is MDHEN and CDR2 SYDVKM. In nucleotides, the CDR3 is TGTGCCAGCACTCTGGGGGACCTTGGCTACGAGCAGTACTTC. Amino acid sequence: CASTLGDLGYEQYF.

Turning to this clone: A much larger clone differs by one base, so this may be a read error. This chain uses TRBV25-1 with TRBJ2-5; no reliable D call. The J call may be faulty, since TRBJ2-7 better matches the DNA end. Germline loops: CDR1 MGHDK, CDR2 SYGVNS. The CDR3 covers 11 residues. The CDR3 spells CASSEYHEQYF. CDR3 sequence (DNA): TGTGCCAGCAGTGAATACCACGAGCAGTACTTC.

The chain employs TRBV19 and TRBJ2-2; 7 bases are shared with TRBD2. V trimming: 3 bases; J trimming: 4 bases; junction bases outside the gene matches: 2. The CDR3 extends over 14 amino acids. The germline V gene has CDR1 LNHDA and CDR2 SQIVND (reference sequence). The CDR3 here is CASSIWGGTGELFF. The CDR3 region has the DNA TGTGCCAGTAGTATTTGGGGGGGCACCGGGGAGCTGTTTTTT.

CDR3 DNA: TGTGCCAGCAGACTGGTGGATGACTATGGCTACACCTTC. Its translation: CASRLVDDYGYTF. V gene TRBV6-1 combines with J gene TRBJ1-2; D is unresolved. This CDR3 region has 13 residues. With 6 bases removed from V and 3 bases from J, the gap between germline ends came to 11 bases. The germline CDR1 and CDR2 sequences are MNHNS and SASEGT.

The chain links TRBV30 to TRBJ2-1, with 7 bases identical to TRBD2. The CDR3 loop spans 16 amino acids. CDR1 GTSNPN and CDR2 SVGIG come from the germline V gene (reference sequence). Trimming removed 3 bases from V and 4 bases from J; junction bases left unmatched: 12. The DNA of the CDR3 is TGTGCCTGGAGCCCCCCCGGCGGGAGATCGTACAATGAGCAGTTCTTC. Amino acids: CAWSPPGGRSYNEQFF.

The rearrangement joins TRBV9 to TRBJ2-1; 14 bases fit TRBD2. V was clipped by 6 bases and J by 0 bases; unmatched bases: 8. In germline, CDR1 is SGDLS, CDR2 YYNGEE. The CDR3 sequence is 18 residues long. CDR3 sequence: CASTEGLAGGSSYNEQFF. CDR3 in DNA: TGTGCCAGCACCGAAGGACTAGCGGGGGGAAGCTCCTACAATGAGCAGTTCTTC.